This T cell receptor (beta chain) is from a study of shared clonotypes between healthy human individuals. Findings and caveats of the study: Clonotype sharing across donors was expected to vary with sequencing depth.

In the case of this clone: Its target is unknown. Other nucleotide sequences from this sample produce the same CDR3.

Germline values: CDR1 MNHEY, CDR2 SMNVEV (reference sequence). The ends lost 2 bases at V and 5 bases at J; junction bases unmatched: 4. The CDR3 is 14 residues long. Positive CCR7 selection of CD45RO-negative cells yielded the naive CD8 cells, and terminally differentiated effector memory CD45RA+ cells were excluded. Clones were read by immunoSEQ multiplex PCR, and TCRdb kept only the in-frame ones, dropping some. The data contain about 2.1 million clones, over 85% of them singletons. The source material was naive CD8+ T cells from PBMCs. The clonotype was recovered from a man aged 18 to 29 in good health. Some clones in this sample may be carry-over from other donors' samples. This chain joins TRBV27 and TRBJ1-1, with 8 bases fitting TRBD1. The CDR3 DNA follows: TGTGCCAGCAGTTTACGGCAGGGGGCGACTGAAGCTTTCTTT. Its translation: CASSLRQGATEAFF.